This T cell receptor beta chain is drawn from a study of blood T cells in healthy people across ages. The study's findings and limits: Roughly linear declines in TCR beta diversity per million T cells occurred with age. Whereas aged donors had fewer naive CD4+ cells, long-lived donors had more of them and higher diversity.

Per germline, CDR1 LGHNA and CDR2 YSLEER. The CDR3 runs 15 residues. Trimming shortened V by 4 bases and J by 2 bases, and 13 bases separated the two germline ends. Remarks on this clonotype: No antigen is known for it.

Together with a sample-barcoded 5' primer, a J-beta primer mix was included in a second PCR lasting about 7 to 11 cycles. Every cDNA molecule bore a tag from a template-switch adaptor containing 12 random nucleotides. TCRdb re-derived calls from the 5' RACE reads in MiXCR, one entry per CDR3 protein. The sample records roughly 800,000 distinct CDR3 sequences, over 45% being singletons. Drawing of peripheral blood yielded about 9.6 milliliters from each donor. The genes are TRBV4-3 and TRBJ2-3; D is possibly TRBD2 (5 bases). This TCR derives from a man aged 30 to 45 in good health. Sequencing was carried out using blood. The CDR3 DNA sequence: TGCGCCAGCAGCCCTAACCCCGGGGACACAGATACGCAGTATTTT. It translates to CASSPNPGDTDTQYF.